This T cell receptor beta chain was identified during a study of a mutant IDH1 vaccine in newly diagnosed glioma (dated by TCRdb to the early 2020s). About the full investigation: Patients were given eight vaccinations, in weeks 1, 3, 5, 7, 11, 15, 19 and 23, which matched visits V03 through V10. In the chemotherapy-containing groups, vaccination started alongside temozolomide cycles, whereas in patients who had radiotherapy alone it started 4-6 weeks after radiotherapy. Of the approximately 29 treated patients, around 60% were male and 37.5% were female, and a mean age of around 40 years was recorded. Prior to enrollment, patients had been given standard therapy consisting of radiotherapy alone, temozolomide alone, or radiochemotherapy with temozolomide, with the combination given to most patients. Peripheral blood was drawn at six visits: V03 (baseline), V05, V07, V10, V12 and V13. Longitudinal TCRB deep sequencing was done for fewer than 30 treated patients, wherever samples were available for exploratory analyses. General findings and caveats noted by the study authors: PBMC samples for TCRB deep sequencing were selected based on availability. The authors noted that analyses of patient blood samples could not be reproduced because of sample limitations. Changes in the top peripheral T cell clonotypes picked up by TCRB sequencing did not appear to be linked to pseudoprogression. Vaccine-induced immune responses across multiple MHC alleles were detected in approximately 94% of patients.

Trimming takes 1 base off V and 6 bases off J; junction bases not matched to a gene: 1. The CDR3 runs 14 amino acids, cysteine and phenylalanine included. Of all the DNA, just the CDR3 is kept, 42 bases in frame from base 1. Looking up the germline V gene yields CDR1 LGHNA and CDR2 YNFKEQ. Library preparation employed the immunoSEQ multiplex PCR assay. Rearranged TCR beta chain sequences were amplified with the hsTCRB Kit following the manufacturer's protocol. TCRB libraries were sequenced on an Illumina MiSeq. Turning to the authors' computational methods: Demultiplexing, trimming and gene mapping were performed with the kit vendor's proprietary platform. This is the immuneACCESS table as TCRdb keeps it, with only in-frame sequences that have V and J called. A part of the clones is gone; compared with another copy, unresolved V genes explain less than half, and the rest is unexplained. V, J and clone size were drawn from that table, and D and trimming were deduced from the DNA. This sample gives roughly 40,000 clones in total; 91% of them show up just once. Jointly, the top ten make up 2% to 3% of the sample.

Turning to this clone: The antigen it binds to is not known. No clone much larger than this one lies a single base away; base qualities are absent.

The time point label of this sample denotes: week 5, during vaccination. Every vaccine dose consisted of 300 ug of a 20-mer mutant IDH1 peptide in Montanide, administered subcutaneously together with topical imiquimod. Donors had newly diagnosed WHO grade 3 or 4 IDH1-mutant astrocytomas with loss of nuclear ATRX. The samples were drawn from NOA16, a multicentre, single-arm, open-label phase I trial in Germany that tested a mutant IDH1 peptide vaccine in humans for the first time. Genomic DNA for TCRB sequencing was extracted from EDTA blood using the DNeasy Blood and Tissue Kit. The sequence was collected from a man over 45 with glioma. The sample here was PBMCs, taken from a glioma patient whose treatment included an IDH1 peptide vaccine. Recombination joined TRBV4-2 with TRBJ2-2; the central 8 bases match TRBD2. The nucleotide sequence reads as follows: TGTGCCAGCAGCCAAGCGGGGGGGCCCGGGGAGCTGTTTTTT. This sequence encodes CASSQAGGPGELFF.